The present entry profiles one T cell receptor (beta chain) with its context. TCRdb keeps only in-frame clones here, not all; method: immunoSEQ multiplex PCR. The sample records nearly 200,000 clones, about 80% being singletons. The entry originates in a study of blood T cell repertoires in COVID-19. The trim removed 0 bases at V and 2 bases at J, leaving 5 bases unmatched. The CDR3 is 16 amino acids. The sample taken for sequencing was PBMCs or T cells enriched from blood (not recorded which). The chain employs TRBV23-1 and TRBJ2-5, with 8 bases that match TRBD1. TRBV23-1 is assigned to the ORF class and has an uncertain function. The source of this sequence is a man between 35 and 55 years old who had recovered from COVID-19. CDR3 DNA: TGCGCCAGCAGTCAATCGGACAGGGCCCGGCAAGAGACCCAGTACTTC. It codes for CASSQSDRARQETQYF.